This is a list of T cell receptor beta chains from one sample in a study of shared clonotypes between healthy human individuals. Only in-frame clones appear in the TCRdb table, and some are missing; sequencing was by immunoSEQ multiplex PCR. The sample has approximately 2.5 million clones, 90% to 95% seen once. The sample consisted of naive CD4+ T cells sorted from blood. Every receptor here comes from a man in his late teens or twenties in good health. Both conserved end residues are part of each CDR3. A D gene is named only where the DNA matches it firmly. Clone size, where shown, is once, few, many, or a class for clones that have expanded.

cdr3_aa	cdr3_nt	clone_size	v_call	j_call	d_call
CASSHDRGKNTEAFF	TGTGCCAGCTCACACGACAGGGGTAAGAACACTGAAGCTTTCTTT	NA	TRBV18	TRBJ1-1	TRBD1
CASSRALGDQPQHF	TGTGCCAGTAGTAGGGCATTGGGGGATCAGCCCCAGCATTTT	few	TRBV19	TRBJ1-5	NA
CASSFGQGYVETQYF	TGTGCCAGCAGTTTCGGACAGGGTTATGTCGAGACCCAGTACTTC	NA	TRBV11-3	TRBJ2-5	TRBD1
CASRADPGVQETQYF	TGTGCCAGCAGGGCGGACCCGGGAGTGCAAGAGACCCAGTACTTC	NA	TRBV6-1	TRBJ2-5	NA
CASSVLWGLKELFF	TGTGCCAGCAGTGTATTATGGGGATTGAAGGAACTGTTTTTT	once	TRBV2	TRBJ1-4	NA
CASSIGQFGPHETQYF	TGTGCCAGTAGTATCGGACAGTTTGGGCCCCACGAGACCCAGTACTTC	NA	TRBV19	TRBJ2-5	NA
CASSLGQINQPQHF	TGTGCCAGCAGCTTAGGACAGATCAATCAGCCCCAGCATTTT	NA	TRBV7-9	TRBJ1-5	NA
CASSHSSSHEQYF	TGTGCCAGCAGCCACTCCTCTTCACACGAGCAGTACTTC	few	TRBV7-9	TRBJ2-7	NA
CATSRKIGQGTGELFF	TGTGCCACCAGCAGGAAAATAGGACAGGGGACCGGGGAGCTGTTTTTT	NA	TRBV15	TRBJ2-2	TRBD1
CASSVDDTENTIYF	TGCGCCAGCAGTGTGGACGATACGGAAAACACCATATATTTT	NA	TRBV5-1	TRBJ1-3	NA
CASSKHSGTILYEQYF	TGTGCCAGCAGCAAACACTCCGGGACTATCCTCTACGAGCAGTACTTC	NA	TRBV7-9	TRBJ2-7	TRBD2
CASSDRDRGQSNYGYTF	TGCGCCAGCAGTGATCGGGACAGGGGGCAATCAAACTATGGCTACACCTTC	NA	TRBV10-2	TRBJ1-2	TRBD1
CASSSQGASYNEQFF	TGTGCCAGCAGCTCACAGGGGGCCTCCTACAATGAGCAGTTCTTC	NA	TRBV7-2	TRBJ2-1	TRBD1
CASSPLGGGLFF	TGTGCCAGCAGCCCACTTGGGGGTGGACTGTTTTTT	NA	TRBV28	TRBJ1-4	NA
CASSQGQGLSYEQYF	TGTGCCAGCAGCCAGGGACAGGGCCTCTCCTACGAGCAGTACTTC	NA	TRBV7-2	TRBJ2-7	TRBD1
CASSYQGNGRAGEQYF	TGTGCCAGCAGTTATCAAGGCAACGGGAGGGCCGGCGAGCAGTACTTC	NA	TRBV6-6	TRBJ2-7	TRBD2
CASSPGGAGANVLTF	TGTGCCAGCAGCCCGGGGGGAGCTGGGGCCAACGTCCTGACTTTC	NA	TRBV2	TRBJ2-6	TRBD2
CASSLVGGRTFF	TGTGCCAGCAGCTTGGTGGGAGGGAGGACTTTCTTT	NA	TRBV5-4	TRBJ1-1	NA